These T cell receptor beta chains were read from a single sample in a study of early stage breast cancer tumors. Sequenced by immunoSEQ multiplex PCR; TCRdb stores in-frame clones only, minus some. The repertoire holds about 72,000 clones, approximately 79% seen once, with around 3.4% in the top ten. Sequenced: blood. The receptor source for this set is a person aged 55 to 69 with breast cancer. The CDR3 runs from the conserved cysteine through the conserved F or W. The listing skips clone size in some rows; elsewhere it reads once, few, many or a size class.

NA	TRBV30	CAWAGTSSRTADTQYF
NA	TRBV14	CASSLRVDQPQHF
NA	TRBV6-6	CASSTKGGSNQPQHF
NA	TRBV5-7	CASSLGCEQAQYF
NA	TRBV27	CASSYSNQPQHF
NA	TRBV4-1	CASSLAGTGVGYEQYF
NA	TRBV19	CASSISTGGVRNGYTF
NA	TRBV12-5	CASGFQGTETQYF
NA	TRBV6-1	CASKIGDEQYF
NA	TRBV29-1	CSHEGPRNTIYF
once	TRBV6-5	CASKMDRGRDEQYF
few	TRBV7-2	CASSFLSYEQYF
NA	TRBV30	CAWSEVWGLNQPQHF
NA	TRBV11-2	CASSPGTTSYEQYF
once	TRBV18	CASQPGSQETQYF
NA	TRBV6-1	CASRPTSGVGGYTF
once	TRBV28	CATSAGADTQYF
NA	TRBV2	CASSRGQYSYEQYF
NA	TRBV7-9	CASSFGGAKNIQYF
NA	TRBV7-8	CASSLASGTGGETQYF
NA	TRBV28	CASMSGIEKLFF
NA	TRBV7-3	CASSLFGTRYTYNEQFF
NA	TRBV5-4	CASSRTGTPDTQYF
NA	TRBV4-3	CASSPTGNEKLFF
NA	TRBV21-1	CASSKGRNYEQYF
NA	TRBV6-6	CASSVPGAGETQYF
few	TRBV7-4	CASSPTRGLNQPQHF
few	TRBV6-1	CASSIDPFYEQYF
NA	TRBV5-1	CASSFGTGELFF
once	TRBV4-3	CASSQDILRAGGSYNEQFF
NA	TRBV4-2	CASSQDPISGVSTDTQYF
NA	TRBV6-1	CASGERARGDTQYF
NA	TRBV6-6	CASKPPQGGGEETQYF
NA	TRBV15	CATSRLEDTGELFF
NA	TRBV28	CASGPTGGGYEQYF
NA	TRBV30	CAWGTGLLDNEQFF
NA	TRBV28	CASSLLGPGTQYF
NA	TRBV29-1	CSVGGGTITDTQYF
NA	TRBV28	CASSQGGAGANVLTF
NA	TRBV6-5	CASSYRRQNTEAFF
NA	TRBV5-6	CASSSRAYRNQPQHF
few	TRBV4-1	CASSQEGRGLSYGYTF
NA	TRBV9	CASSVEWGAADEQFF
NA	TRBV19	CASSPAMGSGQPQHF
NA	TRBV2	CASSVHAGQGNTEAFF
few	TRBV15	CATSRDPDREAFF
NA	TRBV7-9	CASSKGLSEQYF
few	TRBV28	CASSSGGSNEKLFF
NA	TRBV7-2	CASSPRGRGNEQFF
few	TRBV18	CASSPLPSGWETQYF
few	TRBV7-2	CASSESSGGYNEQFF
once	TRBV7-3	CASSVGDTQYF
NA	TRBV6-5	CASSYSTQGPDEKLFF